The clone carrying this T cell receptor (beta chain) was found once. This entry belongs to a study of blood T cell repertoires in COVID-19. Study in general: Acute and convalescent COVID-19 samples came from the United States, Italy and Spain. Nucleic acid was either cDNA or gDNA, and it came from T cells, B-cell-depleted T cells, or PBMCs.

With V trimmed by 0 bases and J by 0 bases, 5 bases remained unmatched. The CDR3 has 16 residues. Germline V CDR1 and CDR2: MGHRA, YSYEKL. Original processing methods: Scientists estimated how many nucleated cells there were by amplifying reference gene primers. Clones were sequenced by immunoSEQ multiplex PCR, and TCRdb holds only the in-frame ones, with some missing. The V and J calls and clone size come from that table; D and trimming were worked out from the DNA. The sample shows roughly 190,000 clones, 86% of them seen only once. This rearrangement joins TRBV4-1 to TRBJ2-7; 7 bases fit TRBD2. The sequencing input was peripheral blood. The TCR originated in a woman at least 80 years old in a cohort sampled during active or convalescent COVID-19. CDR3 region: CASSQDWGGTSYEQYF. The CDR3 coding sequence is TGCGCCAGCAGCCAAGATTGGGGGGGAACCTCCTACGAGCAGTACTTC.